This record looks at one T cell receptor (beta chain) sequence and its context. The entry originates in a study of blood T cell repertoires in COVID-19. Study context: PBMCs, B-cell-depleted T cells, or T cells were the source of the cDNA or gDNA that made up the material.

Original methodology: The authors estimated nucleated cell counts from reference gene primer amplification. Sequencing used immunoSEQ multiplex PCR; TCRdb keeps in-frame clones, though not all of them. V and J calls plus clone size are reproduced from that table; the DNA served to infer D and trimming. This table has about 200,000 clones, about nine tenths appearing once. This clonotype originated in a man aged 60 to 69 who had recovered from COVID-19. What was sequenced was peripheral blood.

Written as DNA, the CDR3 is TGTGCCAGCAGTTCCCGACATTCTGGCAACACTGAAGCTTTCTTT. It encodes CASSSRHSGNTEAFF. This chain joins TRBV6-2 or TRBV6-3 and TRBJ1-1; D is unresolved. The CDR3 is made up of 15 amino acids. V was trimmed by 4 bases and J by 2 bases, leaving 14 bases between them. In germline, CDR1 is MNHEY, CDR2 SVGEGT.